This T cell receptor (beta chain) stems from a study of PD-L1 blockade in urothelial cancer. Sequenced by immunoSEQ multiplex PCR; TCRdb stores in-frame clones only, minus some. The sample has approximately 100,000 clones; around 93% are singletons. Germline V gene sequence: CDR1 MGHDK, CDR2 SYGVNS. Trimming cost V 6 bases and J 4 bases; bases outside gene matches: 11. CDR3 length: 16 amino acids. Material: PBMCs, obtained around atezolizumab (anti-PD-L1) treatment. The chain is built from TRBV25-1 and TRBJ1-4; 7 bases map to TRBD1. This TCR was recovered from a woman of 80 years or more with urothelial cancer. The CDR3 region has the DNA TGTGCCAGCAGAACTCCTCCGGGACAGAGTAATGAAAAACTGTTTTTT. It translates to CASRTPPGQSNEKLFF. The full variable domain, with the rest looked up from reference TRBV25-1 and TRBJ1-4, is EADIYQTPRYLVIGTGKKITLECSQTMGHDKMYWYQQDPGMELHLIHYSYGVNSTEKGDLSSESTVSRIRTEHFPLTLESARPSHTSQYLCASRTPPGQSNEKLFFGSGTQLSVL.